This T cell receptor beta chain derives from a study of shared clonotypes between healthy human individuals. Across the study: Three CD4 naive, three CD4 memory, two CD8 naive and one CD8 memory plate were used per donor. Study-wide points: Clonotype sharing levels among donors were expected to vary with sequencing depth.

V was shortened by 8 bases and J by 10 bases, with 15 bases between the two germline ends. There are 12 residues in the CDR3. Per germline, CDR1 MNHEY and CDR2 SVGAGI. On this clone: Its antigen is as yet unknown.

Repertoires were generated with immunoSEQ multiplex PCR, while TCRdb's copy carries only in-frame clones and drops some. The sample contains approximately 940,000 clones, 70% to 85% of which appear only once. Sequencing was done on a sample of memory CD4+ T cells sorted from blood. The subset was: CD45RA-negative fraction. The chain recombines TRBV6-5 with TRBJ2-1; TRBD1 might be the D (6 bases). This receptor was obtained from a man aged 18 to 29 in good health. This CDR3 reads CASRDDGGEQFF. The CDR3 DNA reads as TGTGCCAGCCGGGACGATGGGGGCGAGCAGTTCTTC.